The present entry profiles one T cell receptor beta chain with its context. It lacks a known antigen. Sequence at one end of the junction differs from germline and may be a read error. The 39 donors, aged about 6 to 95 years, were systemically healthy Caucasian individuals from Russia. Approximately 10 milliliters of peripheral blood were collected from each donor into EDTA-treated Vacutainer tubes. Ficoll-Paque density-gradient centrifugation was used to isolate PBMCs, with at least 6.5 million per sample. Total RNA, at least 5 micrograms per sample, was extracted from PBMCs with Trizol reagent. For every donor, flow cytometry on a PBMC aliquot measured the percentage of naive CD45RAhigh/CD27high T cells. These data originate in a study of blood T cells in healthy people across ages (dated by TCRdb to between 2015 and 2016). Regarding the complete study: Template switching captured roughly one uniquely barcoded TCR beta cDNA molecule per two T cells in model experiments. To avoid experimental bias, donors of different ages were randomly spread across the sequencing lanes. To track age-related changes in TCR beta repertoire diversity, the study relied on deep sequencing normalized with unique cDNA molecular identifiers. The donors were divided into four age groups: young (average around 17 years), middle-aged (almost 40), aged (around 67) and long-lived (about 84). Using the same blood draw, the study looked at two additional independent replicas of 1 million unique cDNA reads for two donors, one aged 18 to 30 and the other aged 80 or older. Paper-wide results and their limitations: Donor CMV infection status was unknown, potentially confounding age-related changes in expanded clonotypes. Observed TCR beta diversity per million T cells fell roughly linearly with age, and a significant reduction was already apparent by age around 40. Estimates of total diversity based on one million sequenced T cells were considered lower bounds and underestimates. The long-lived group showed more naive CD4+ T cells, fewer expanded clones and increased TCR diversity than the aged group, suggesting age selection. Conclusive comparison of naive and antigen-experienced compartments was prevented by the profiling of bulk unsorted PBMCs. There was a strong correlation between observed TCR beta diversity and the percentage of naive T cells measured by flow cytometry.

The library was made by 5' RACE. Sequenced on an Illumina HiSeq 2500. A second PCR of roughly 6 to 12 cycles was performed with a sample-barcoded 5' primer and a J-beta primer mix. Each TCR beta cDNA molecule received a unique molecular identifier from a template-switch 5' adaptor carrying 12 random nucleotides. Each sample yielded at least 3 million CDR3-containing paired-end reads. First-strand cDNA was synthesized from all RNA with the Mint cDNA synthesis kit, primed by a TRBC-specific oligonucleotide. All cDNA was treated with uracil-DNA glycosylase and then went through a first 18-cycle PCR with the universal primers M1SS and BC2_uni_R. On the study's bioinformatics: For normalization, 1 million high-quality reads were randomly selected from each sample, with every read carrying a distinct molecular identifier. Instead of being binned into consensus sequences, reads that shared molecular identifiers were thrown out. MiTCR, with a Q25 quality threshold and the strictest error-elimination algorithm, was used for CDR3 identification, clonotype clustering and error correction. Lower-bound total TCR beta diversity was estimated with a nonparametric unseen species model using Euler transformation. The public reads were quality trimmed at Q25 with fastp and then assembled into clones with MiXCR by TCRdb, keeping productive beta chains. Each CDR3 protein gets just one entry, which takes the most common genes and DNA from the rows behind it. The V and J calls follow TCRdb's processing rather than the paper's. The sample table contains 1,500,000 or so distinct CDR3 sequences; only one count was recorded for roughly 60% of them. Jointly, the top ten make up approximately 7% of the sample.

Including the terminal cysteine and phenylalanine, the CDR3 comprises 13 residues. The entry retains the CDR3 DNA only, 39 bases that are in frame from base 1. The chain was built from TRBV12-3 or TRBV12-4 and TRBJ2-5; no D gene is confidently identified. Sample: blood. This sequence was found in a man between 18 and 35 years old in good health. The bases read TGTGACAGCAGATGTGGTAGAGTACAGACCCAGTACTTC. The resulting protein is CDSRCGRVQTQYF.